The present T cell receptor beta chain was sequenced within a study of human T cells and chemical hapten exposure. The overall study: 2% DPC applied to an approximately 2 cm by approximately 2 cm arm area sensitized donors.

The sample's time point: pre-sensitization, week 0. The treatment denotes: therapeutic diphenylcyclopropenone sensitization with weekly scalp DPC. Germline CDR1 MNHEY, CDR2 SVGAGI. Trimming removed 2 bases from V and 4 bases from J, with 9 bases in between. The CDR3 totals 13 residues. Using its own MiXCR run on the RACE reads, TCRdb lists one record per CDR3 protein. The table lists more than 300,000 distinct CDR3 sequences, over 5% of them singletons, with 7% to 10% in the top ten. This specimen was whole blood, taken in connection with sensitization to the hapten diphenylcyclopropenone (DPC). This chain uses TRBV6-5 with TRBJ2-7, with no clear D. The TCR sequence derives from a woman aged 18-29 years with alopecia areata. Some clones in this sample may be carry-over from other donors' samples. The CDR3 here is CASSYGAGYEQYF. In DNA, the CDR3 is TGTGCCAGCAGTTACGGCGCAGGTTACGAGCAGTACTTC.